This TCR beta chain originates from a study of vaccination and CD4 T cells after COVID-19. Study-wide background: Convalescent persons amounted to six males plus four females, two of whom were Hispanic. Post-vaccination specimens were collected at a median of roughly 78 days following dose two (range 14 to 241). The study's findings and limits: Looking at convalescent patients, a median around 83% of reactive clones were present only post-vaccination. For SARS-CoV-2-reactive clonotypes, the median went from approximately 21 to 40, a nonsignificant increase.

With regard to this clonotype: Its specificity is unknown.

With the Oncomine TCR Beta short-read assay, DNA from cultured CD4+ T cells was sequenced. Each CDR3 protein gets one entry after TCRdb re-called the PCR reads with MiXCR. The sample records about 5,000 distinct CDR3 sequences, 60% being singletons. Described treatment: roughly 11-day PBMC culture with coronavirus spike peptide pools or control peptides (ViraFEST assay). An unexposed donor provided the CD4+ T cells, which were collected before the COVID-19 pandemic (2011-2018). The CDR3 consists of 14 residues. Per the germline V gene, CDR1 is SGHRS and CDR2 is YFSETQ. The V end was cut by 4 bases, the J end by 2 bases, with 10 bases between.

The TCR comes from a human donor in good health. The specimen was CD4+ T cells from blood, cultured in vitro. V gene TRBV5-1 combines with J gene TRBJ2-1; D is perhaps TRBD2 (6 bases). The CDR3 region is CASSPPGAYNEQFF. The DNA of the CDR3 is TGCGCCAGCAGCCCCCCGGGAGCCTACAATGAGCAGTTCTTC.